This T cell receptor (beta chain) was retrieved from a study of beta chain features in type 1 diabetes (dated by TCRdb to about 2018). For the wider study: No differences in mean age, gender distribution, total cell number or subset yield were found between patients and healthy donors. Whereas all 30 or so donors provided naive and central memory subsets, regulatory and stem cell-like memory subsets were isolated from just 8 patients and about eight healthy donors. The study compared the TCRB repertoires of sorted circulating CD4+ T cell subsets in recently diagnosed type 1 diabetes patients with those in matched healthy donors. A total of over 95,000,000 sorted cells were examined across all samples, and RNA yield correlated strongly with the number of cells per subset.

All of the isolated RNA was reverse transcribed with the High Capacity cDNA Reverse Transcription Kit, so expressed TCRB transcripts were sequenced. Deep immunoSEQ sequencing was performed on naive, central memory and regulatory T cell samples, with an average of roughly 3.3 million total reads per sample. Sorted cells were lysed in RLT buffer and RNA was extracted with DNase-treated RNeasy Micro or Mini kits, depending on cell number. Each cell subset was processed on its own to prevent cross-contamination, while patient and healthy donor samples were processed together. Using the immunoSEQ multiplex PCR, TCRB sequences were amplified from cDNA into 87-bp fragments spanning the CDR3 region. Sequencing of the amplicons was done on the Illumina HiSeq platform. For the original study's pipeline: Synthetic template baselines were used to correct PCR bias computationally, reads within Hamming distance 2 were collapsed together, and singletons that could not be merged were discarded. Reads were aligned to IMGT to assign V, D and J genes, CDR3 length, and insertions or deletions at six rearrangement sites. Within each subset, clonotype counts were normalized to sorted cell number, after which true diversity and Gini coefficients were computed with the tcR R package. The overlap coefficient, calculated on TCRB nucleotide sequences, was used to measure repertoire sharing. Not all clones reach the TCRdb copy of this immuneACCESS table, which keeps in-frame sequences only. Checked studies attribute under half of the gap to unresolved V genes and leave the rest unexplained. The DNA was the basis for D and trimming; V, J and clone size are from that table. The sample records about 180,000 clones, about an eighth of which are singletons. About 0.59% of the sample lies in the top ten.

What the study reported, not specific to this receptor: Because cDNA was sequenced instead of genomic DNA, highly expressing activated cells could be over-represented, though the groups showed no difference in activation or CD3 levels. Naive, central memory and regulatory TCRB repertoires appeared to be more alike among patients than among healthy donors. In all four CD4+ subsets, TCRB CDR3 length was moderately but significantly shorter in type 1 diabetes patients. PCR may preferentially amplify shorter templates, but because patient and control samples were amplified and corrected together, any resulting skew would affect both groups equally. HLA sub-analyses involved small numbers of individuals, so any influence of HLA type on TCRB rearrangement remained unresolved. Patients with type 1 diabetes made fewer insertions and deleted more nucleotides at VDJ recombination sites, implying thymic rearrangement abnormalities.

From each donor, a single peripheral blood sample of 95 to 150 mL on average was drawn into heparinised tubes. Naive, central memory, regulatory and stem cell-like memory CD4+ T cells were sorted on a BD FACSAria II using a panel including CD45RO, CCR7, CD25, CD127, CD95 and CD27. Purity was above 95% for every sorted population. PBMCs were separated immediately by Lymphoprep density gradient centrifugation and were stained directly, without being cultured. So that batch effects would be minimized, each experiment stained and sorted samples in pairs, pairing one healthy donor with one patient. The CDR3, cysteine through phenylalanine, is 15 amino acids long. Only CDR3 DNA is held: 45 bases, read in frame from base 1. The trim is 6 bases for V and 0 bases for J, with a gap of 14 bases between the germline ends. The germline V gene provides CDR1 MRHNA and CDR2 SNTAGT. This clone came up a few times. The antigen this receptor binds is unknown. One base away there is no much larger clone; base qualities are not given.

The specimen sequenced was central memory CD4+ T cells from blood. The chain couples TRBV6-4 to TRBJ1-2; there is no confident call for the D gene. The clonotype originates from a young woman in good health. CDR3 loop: CASRSGREANYGYTF. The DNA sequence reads TGTGCCAGCAGGAGCGGGCGGGAAGCTAACTATGGCTACACCTTC.